This T cell receptor (beta chain) originates from a study of T cells after somatic rescue of genetic block. CDR3 length: 13 residues. Trimming removed 4 bases from V and 1 base from J, with 6 bases in between. The germline V gene has CDR1 SGHNT and CDR2 YYREEE (reference sequence). Using immunoSEQ multiplex PCR, the repertoire was profiled, and TCRdb retains in-frame clones only, with some absent. Among about 88,000 clones, around 90% were seen once, and the ten largest hold around 1.6%. This sequence joins TRBV5-4 and TRBJ2-1; D is uncertain. The sequenced material came from peripheral blood mononuclear cells (PBMCs). This TCR was recovered from a woman younger than 30. The CDR3 DNA is TGTGCCAGCAGCCCTTTATCCTACAATGAGCAGTTCTTC. Its protein is CASSPLSYNEQFF.